The following is a T cell receptor (beta chain) sequence with its context. Its target is not known. Germline CDR1 is GTSNPN and CDR2 is SVGIG (reference sequence). The CDR3 totals 14 residues. Trimming cost V 1 base and J 5 bases; bases outside gene matches: 5. With a J-beta primer mix and a sample-barcoded 5' primer, a second PCR ran about 7 to 12 cycles. TCRdb used MiXCR to reprocess the 5' RACE reads, holding one entry per CDR3 protein. The sample contains fewer than 1.5 million distinct CDR3 sequences, roughly 45% of which appear only once. These data originate in a study of blood T cells in healthy people across ages. Overall study results and limits: Researchers said unsorted PBMCs prevented a conclusive naive versus antigen-experienced comparison.

Collection of around 10 milliliters of peripheral blood was performed for each donor. Each sample gave at least 6.5 million isolated PBMCs. Material: blood. This chain links TRBV30 with TRBJ1-5, with 7 nucleotides matching TRBD1. The sequence was obtained from a woman between 18 and 29 years old in good health. The CDR3 nucleotides are TGTGCCTGGAGTGGGCAGGGGGGGTATCAGCCCCAGCATTTT. This sequence encodes CAWSGQGGYQPQHF.